A single sample gave rise to the 32 T cell receptor beta chains below, sequenced in a study of T cells expressing NK-cell markers. Following a re-call of the 5' RACE reads, TCRdb has one entry per CDR3 protein and lacks DNA. The sample shows about 260,000 distinct CDR3 sequences, and about 0.4% sits with its ten largest clones. Sequencing was carried out using blood T cells: a sorted CD56 or NKG2C T cell subset, CD4+ or CD8+ T cells, or bulk PBMC T cells (not recorded which). These receptor sequences come from a young man in good health.

The chain couples TRBV27 to TRBJ2-2; the D call of TRBD1 rests on TCRdb alone, since no DNA is present to check it. CDR1 is MNHEY and CDR2 is SMNVEV in the germline V gene (reference sequence). The CDR3 totals 16 residues. CDR3 sequence reads: CASQLQGVRGTGELFF.

The J gene is TRBJ2-5, the V gene TRBV6-4. This CDR3 region has 16 residues. From germline, CDR1 is MRHNA and CDR2 SNTAGT. CDR3 loop: CASSDSFTAPKETQYF.

The chain has TRBV7-9 and TRBJ2-3; no DNA is available, so the TRBD1 call from TCRdb remains unchecked. The CDR3 covers 16 residues. Germline V gene data show CDR1 as SEHNR and CDR2 as FQNEAQ (reference sequence). CDR3 sequence: CASSPYGAPDPDTQYF.

This sequence joins TRBV29-1 and TRBJ1-2; TCRdb selects TRBD1, and the lack of DNA leaves this call unchecked. The germline gives CDR1 SQVTM, CDR2 ANQGSEA. The length of the CDR3 is 13 residues. CDR3 amino acids: CSAGDREINGYTF.

The rearrangement links TRBV4-2 to TRBJ2-5; the TCRdb call, TRBD2, lacks DNA for checking. The CDR3 spans 17 residues. Germline V gene sequence: CDR1 LGHNA, CDR2 YNFKEQ. The CDR3 sequence is CASSQESGPAGGHLWYF.

V usage is TRBV18 and J usage is TRBJ2-7; TCRdb returns TRBD1, unconfirmable since there is no DNA. CDR1 and CDR2 (germline): KGHSH, LQKENI. The CDR3 sequence is 13 residues long. CDR3: CASSPGHVYEQYF. The full variable domain, in which reference TRBV18 and TRBJ2-7 provide the parts outside the CDR3, is NAGVMQNPRHLVRRRGQEARLRCSPMKGHSHVYWYRQLPEEGLKFMVYLQKENIIDESGMPKERFSAEFPKEGPSILRIQQVVRGDSAAYFCASSPGHVYEQYFGPGTRLTVT.

The chain carries TRBV20-1 and TRBJ1-1. CDR3 size: 11 residues. Germline V gives CDR1 DFQATT, CDR2 SNEGSKA (reference sequence). CDR3 sequence reads: CSAIREGEAFF.

This sequence joins TRBV5-1 and TRBJ2-3; the TCRdb D gene call, TRBD1, has no DNA to confirm it. The CDR3 covers 12 residues. CDR1 SGHRS and CDR2 YFSETQ come from the germline V gene. CDR3 protein: CASTRDRHTQYF. Using reference TRBV5-1 and TRBJ2-3 for the parts outside the CDR3, the full variable domain is KAGVTQTPRYLIKTRGQQVTLSCSPISGHRSVSWYQQTPGQGLQFLFEYFSETQRNKGNFPGRFSGRQFSNSRSEMNVSTLELGDSALYLCASTRDRHTQYFGPGTRLTVL.

The chain joins TRBV10-3 to TRBJ2-7; TCRdb picks TRBD1, but there is no DNA to check that call. The germline V gene encodes CDR1 ENHRY and CDR2 SYGVKD. This CDR3 has 13 residues. CDR3 loop: CAIRPGVVEEQYF.

This chain uses TRBV11-2 with TRBJ2-1; TCRdb lists TRBD2, though no DNA is available to test this call. The germline CDR1 and CDR2 sequences are SGHAT and FQNNGV. The CDR3 is made up of 18 amino acids. The CDR3 loop is CASSLVASGTTSYNEQFF.

The gene calls are TRBV10-1 and TRBJ2-5; TCRdb picks TRBD2, but there is no DNA to check that call. The germline CDR1 and CDR2 sequences are WNHNN and SYGVQD (reference sequence). The CDR3 runs 17 residues. The CDR3 is CASSDGQREGLRKTQYF.

This chain links TRBV29-1 with TRBJ2-3. The CDR3 contains 14 residues. CDR1 and CDR2 from the germline V gene are SQVTM and ANQGSEA. This CDR3 is CSVEGGAETDTQYF.

The chain has TRBV7-8 and TRBJ2-5; as DNA is missing, the TRBD2 call by TCRdb cannot be tested. The CDR3 length is 15 residues. CDR1 is SGHVS, CDR2 FQNEAQ, per germline. CDR3: CASSLLTSVKETQYF.

V gene TRBV29-1 combines with J gene TRBJ1-3. CDR1 is SQVTM, CDR2 ANQGSEA, per germline. CDR3 size: 13 residues. CDR3 sequence: CSVGWSGGNTIYF.

This sequence joins TRBV12-3 or TRBV12-4 and TRBJ1-6. The length of the CDR3 is 14 residues. CDR3 sequence reads: CASSLSSSSSPLHF.

The chain uses TRBV7-2 and TRBJ1-2; TCRdb picks TRBD1, but there is no DNA to check that call. CDR1 and CDR2 from the germline V gene are SGHTA and FQGNSA. The CDR3 length is 16 residues. This CDR3 reads CASSAQTGFEGYGYTF.

The chain uses TRBV20-1 and TRBJ2-4; absent DNA, TCRdb's TRBD2 call cannot be checked. In germline, CDR1 is DFQATT, CDR2 SNEGSKA (reference sequence). The CDR3 consists of 13 residues. The CDR3 sequence: CSALAGLWHIQYF.

This chain links TRBV9 with TRBJ1-5; the D gene TCRdb calls, TRBD1, cannot be checked with no DNA. The CDR3 has 15 residues. From germline, CDR1 is SGDLS and CDR2 YYNGEE. This chain's CDR3 is CASSVGSGGSQPQHF.

This chain uses TRBV5-4 with TRBJ2-7; TCRdb indicates TRBD2, and absent DNA this call remains unverified. The germline V gene has CDR1 SGHNT and CDR2 YYREEE (reference sequence). The CDR3 consists of 16 residues. The CDR3 protein is CASSIASSGRAYEQYF.

The rearrangement joins TRBV5-1 to TRBJ2-1; TCRdb proposes TRBD1, but this gene call is untestable without DNA. Germline V gives CDR1 SGHRS, CDR2 YFSETQ. The CDR3 sequence is 15 residues long. CDR3 amino acids: CASSLRTGFNNEQFF.

The rearrangement uses TRBV10-3 and TRBJ2-1; no DNA is available, so the TRBD1 call from TCRdb remains unchecked. Germline V gene sequence: CDR1 ENHRY, CDR2 SYGVKD. The CDR3 covers 19 residues. CDR3 in amino acids: CAISGRDSRIAATYNEQFF.

The rearrangement joins TRBV29-1 to TRBJ1-4; TCRdb proposes TRBD1, but this gene call is untestable without DNA. Germline CDR1 is SQVTM and CDR2 is ANQGSEA. The CDR3 has 13 amino acids. This chain's CDR3 is CSAKGRRDEKLFF.

This CDR3 reads CASRVAGRSYEQYF. This rearrangement joins TRBV12-3 or TRBV12-4 to TRBJ2-7. The length of the CDR3 is 14 residues.

This chain connects TRBV7-9 to TRBJ1-1. Germline values: CDR1 SEHNR, CDR2 FQNEAQ (reference sequence). The CDR3 is 14 amino acids. The CDR3 sequence is CASSLVGQNTEAFF.

The genes are TRBV21-1 and TRBJ2-2; absent DNA, TCRdb's TRBD1 call cannot be checked. TRBV21-1 is annotated as a pseudogene. This CDR3 is built from 13 residues. CDR3 in amino acids: CASGTENTGELFF.

The chain uses TRBV29-1 and TRBJ1-1; the D call from TCRdb, TRBD1, cannot be confirmed without DNA. The germline V gene encodes CDR1 SQVTM and CDR2 ANQGSEA. This CDR3 contains 12 residues. CDR3 region: CSVRGGNTEAFF.

V usage is TRBV7-2 and J usage is TRBJ1-3. The germline gives CDR1 SGHTA, CDR2 FQGNSA. CDR3 length: 11 residues. CDR3: CASSLGYTIYF. Drawing the rest from reference TRBV7-2 and TRBJ1-3, the complete variable domain is GAGVSQSPSNKVTEKGKDVELRCDPISGHTALYWYRQSLGQGLEFLIYFQGNSAPDKSGLPSDRFSAERTGGSVSTLTIQRTQQEDSAVYLCASSLGYTIYFGEGSWLTVV.

The chain uses TRBV14 and TRBJ2-3; TCRdb proposes TRBD1, but this gene call is untestable without DNA. Germline CDR1 reads SGHDN; CDR2 reads FVKESK. The CDR3 has 16 amino acids. This chain's CDR3 is CASSQDRNRGRDTQYF.

V and J are TRBV11-2 and TRBJ2-6; as DNA is missing, the TRBD1 call by TCRdb cannot be tested. The germline V gene has CDR1 SGHAT and CDR2 FQNNGV. This CDR3 contains 16 residues. This CDR3 reads CASAGVAFSGANVLTF.

This chain's CDR3 is CASSQEPGPQREQFF. The rearrangement uses TRBV3-1 and TRBJ2-1; TCRdb names TRBD1, which stays unverified in the absence of DNA. CDR1 and CDR2 from the germline V gene are LGHDT and YNNKEL (reference sequence). The CDR3 is made up of 15 amino acids.

V and J are TRBV11-3 and TRBJ2-6; the D gene TCRdb calls, TRBD2, cannot be checked with no DNA. Germline CDR1 reads SGHNT; CDR2 reads YENEEA. CDR3 length: 19 residues. The CDR3 reads CASSLVGGTRAAGANVLTF.

The J gene is TRBJ1-3, the V gene TRBV5-6; TCRdb calls TRBD1, which cannot be checked without DNA. The germline V gene has CDR1 SGHDT and CDR2 YYEEEE. The CDR3 consists of 16 residues. CDR3 amino acids: CASSLQGVVSGNTIYF.